This T cell receptor beta chain derives from a study of blood T cells in healthy people across ages. Study conclusions and caveats: Not knowing donor CMV status may have confounded expanded clonotype changes.

V was pared by 5 bases and J by 2 bases, with 9 bases between. This CDR3 region has 13 residues. Germline V gene data show CDR1 as SEHNR and CDR2 as FQNEAQ (reference sequence). Primers used in a second PCR of about 7 to 12 cycles were a sample-barcoded 5' primer and a J-beta primer mix. Every single cDNA molecule received a tag from a template-switch adaptor with 12 random nucleotides. In TCRdb, the 5' RACE reads were re-called with MiXCR into one record per CDR3 protein. The profile shows 1.4 million to 1.5 million distinct CDR3 sequences, roughly 45% of them singletons. For this clonotype: What it recognizes is unknown.

The chain couples TRBV7-9 to TRBJ1-2; D call uncertain. This receptor was identified in a woman between 18 and 29 years old in good health. The sequencing input was blood. The CDR3 protein is CASSDAGNYGYTF. DNA of the CDR3: TGTGCCAGCAGCGACGCAGGCAACTATGGCTACACCTTC.